One and the same sample provided the 20 T cell receptor beta chains below, sequenced in a study of blood T cell repertoires in COVID-19 (dated by TCRdb to the early 2020s). Receptor amplification or capture employed the immunoSEQ multiplex PCR assay. The clones in this table, taken by TCRdb from immuneACCESS, are in-frame only. Not every clone is retained; where verified, under half of the shortfall comes from an unresolved V gene, and the cause of the rest is unknown. This sample holds 490,000 or so clones; 80% to 90% were observed only once. The leading ten clones occupy around 7.9% of the sample. The sample taken for sequencing was PBMCs or T cells enriched from blood (not recorded which). These receptors all stem from a woman aged 55-69 years who had recovered from COVID-19.

This rearrangement joins TRBV6-5 to TRBJ1-3, with TRBD1 as a possible D gene (5 bases). The germline V gene encodes CDR1 MNHEY and CDR2 SVGAGI. V was trimmed by 6 bases and J by 0 bases, leaving 12 bases between them. The CDR3 contains 15 residues. The CDR3 DNA is TGTGCCAGCAGCCGACAGAGGTCCTCTGGAAACACCATATATTTT. Protein product: CASSRQRSSGNTIYF.

This clone appeared a single time. The chain uses TRBV25-1 and TRBJ1-4; weak D call: TRBD1 (6 bases). Germline values: CDR1 MGHDK, CDR2 SYGVNS. CDR3 length: 14 residues. V was cut by 7 bases and J by 3 bases, with 12 bases left in between. The DNA of the CDR3 is TGTGCCAGCACAACAGGGCTGGCTAATGAAAAACTGTTTTTT. Translated, it gives CASTTGLANEKLFF.

This chain connects TRBV7-2 to TRBJ1-1; D gene unclear. The CDR3 is 15 residues long. CDR1 and CDR2 (germline): SGHTA, FQGNSA. Trimming removed 3 bases from V and 2 bases from J, with 13 bases in between. CDR3 nucleotides: TGTGCCAGCAGCTTTAGTATCCCGGGTAACACTGAAGCTTTCTTT. Amino acids: CASSFSIPGNTEAFF.

This clone came up a few times. This chain joins TRBV12-3 or TRBV12-4 and TRBJ1-2, with TRBD1 matching over 8 bases. This CDR3 comprises 13 residues. After removal of 6 bases from V and 5 bases from J, the junction contained 5 bases not matched to a gene. CDR3 sequence (DNA): TGTGCCAGCAGCTCAGGGGGCGGGTATGGCTACACCTTC. Amino acid sequence: CASSSGGGYGYTF.

This chain uses TRBV9 with TRBJ2-2, with D perhaps matching TRBD1 (5 bases). Germline lookup yields CDR1 SGDLS and CDR2 YYNGEE. The CDR3 is 16 amino acids. Trimming removed 0 bases from V and 5 bases from J, with 14 bases in between. The CDR3 coding sequence is TGTGCCAGCAGCGTAGTAGAAGGGGCGATAACCGGGGAGCTGTTTTTT. Its protein product is CASSVVEGAITGELFF. The full variable domain, in which reference TRBV9 and TRBJ2-2 provide the parts outside the CDR3, is DSGVTQTPKHLITATGQRVTLRCSPRSGDLSVYWYQQSLDQGLQFLIQYYNGEERAKGNILERFSAQQFPDLHSELNLSSLELGDSALYFCASSVVEGAITGELFFGEGSRLTVL.

The chain joins TRBV6-1 to TRBJ2-7, with D unresolved. Trimming removed 2 bases at V and 0 bases at J, with 2 bases between. Germline V gene sequence: CDR1 MNHNS, CDR2 SASEGT. The CDR3 length is 12 residues. The CDR3 region has the DNA TGTGCCAGCAGTGAACACTCCTACGAGCAGTACGTC. Translating gives CASSEHSYEQYV.

This clone was detected once. CDR3: CASSLDRKLFF. For the CDR3, the DNA is TGTGCCAGCAGCTTGGACAGGAAACTGTTTTTT. The chain has TRBV12-3 or TRBV12-4 and TRBJ1-4, with 7 bases lining up with TRBD1. Losses at the gene ends were 6 bases for V and 11 bases for J; bases not matched to a gene: 3. The CDR3 is 11 residues long.

The V call is TRBV5-5, the J call TRBJ1-1; 7 positions agree with TRBD1. CDR1 is SGHKS, CDR2 YYEKEE, per germline (reference sequence). The CDR3 extends over 14 amino acids. The ends lost 0 bases at V and 5 bases at J; junction bases unmatched: 4. The CDR3 loop is CASSLAGRGTEAFF. The CDR3 bases are TGTGCCAGCAGCTTGGCCGGCAGGGGGACTGAAGCTTTCTTT.

The chain carries TRBV19 and TRBJ2-1; the match to TRBD2 covers 9 bases. Germline loops: CDR1 LNHDA, CDR2 SQIVND (reference sequence). V was pared by 5 bases and J by 7 bases, with 9 bases of the junction left unmatched. CDR3 length: 15 amino acids. The CDR3 DNA reads as TGTGCCAGTAGTTCCGCGGGGGGGATCCTGAATGAGCAGTTCTTC. It codes for CASSSAGGILNEQFF.

V usage is TRBV9 and J usage is TRBJ1-2; D is unresolved. The V end lost 3 bases, the J end lost 4 bases, and 22 bases lay between the germline ends. This CDR3 has 17 residues. Germline assignment: CDR1 SGDLS and CDR2 YYNGEE. The DNA of the CDR3 is TGTGCCAGCAGCGCTTCCTCTGGTGGGCTGGGCTCCTATGGCTACACCTTC. It encodes CASSASSGGLGSYGYTF.

This chain uses TRBV5-8 with TRBJ2-5, with a possible D match to TRBD2 (6 bases). From germline, CDR1 is SGHTS and CDR2 YDEGEE. V was trimmed by 4 bases and J by 3 bases, leaving 13 bases between them. CDR3 length: 14 residues. The CDR3 region has the DNA TGTGCCAGCAGCCCGGAGGGGAGTGAAGAGACCCAGTACTTC. Translation: CASSPEGSEETQYF.

CDR3 sequence (DNA): TGTGCCAGCAGTGAGTACAGGATAAACACCGGGGAGCTGTTTTTT. It yields the protein CASSEYRINTGELFF. The rearrangement links TRBV2 to TRBJ2-2, with D perhaps TRBD1 (5 bases). Germline assignment: CDR1 SNHLY and CDR2 FYNNEI. Trimming shortened V by 3 bases and J by 2 bases, and 10 bases separated the two germline ends. This CDR3 region has 15 residues. The whole variable domain, filled in from reference TRBV2 and TRBJ2-2, reads EPEVTQTPSHQVTQMGQEVILRCVPISNHLYFYWYRQILGQKVEFLVSFYNNEISEKSEIFDDQFSVERPDGSNFTLKIRSTKLEDSAMYFCASSEYRINTGELFFGEGSRLTVL.

This clone was seen just once. V is TRBV5-1 and J is TRBJ2-6, with TRBD1 as a possible D gene (5 bases). The V and J ends lost 3 bases and 4 bases respectively, with 11 bases between them. The germline V gene encodes CDR1 SGHRS and CDR2 YFSETQ. The CDR3 sequence is 15 residues long. CDR3 DNA sequence: TGCGCCAGCAGCTCGGCAGGGCCAGGGGCCAACGTCCTGACTTTC. Its translation is CASSSAGPGANVLTF.

The gene calls are TRBV7-2 and TRBJ2-7; TRBD1 matches at 9 bases. V shed 5 bases and J 3 bases; nucleotides not matched to a gene: 5. Germline CDR1 and CDR2: SGHTA and FQGNSA. CDR3 length: 14 residues. The CDR3 DNA sequence: TGTGCCAGCAGCCTGGACAGGGGAAGCTACGAGCAGTACGTC. It codes for CASSLDRGSYEQYV.

This chain joins TRBV19 and TRBJ2-7; 11 nucleotides agree with TRBD1. The J segment lost 5 bases and the V segment lost 7 bases, leaving 7 bases of the junction unmatched. The CDR3 extends over 14 amino acids. The germline CDR1 and CDR2 sequences are LNHDA and SQIVND (reference sequence). CDR3 coding DNA: TGTGCCAGTACCCGCCGGACAGGGGGCGACGAGCAGTACTTC. Translating it yields CASTRRTGGDEQYF.

The chain combines TRBV18 with TRBJ2-7; D is uncertain. This CDR3 is 13 amino acids long. V lost 3 bases, J lost 2 bases, and 8 bases lay in between. In germline, CDR1 is KGHSH, CDR2 LQKENI. The CDR3, as DNA: TGTGCCAGCTCACCGTCCCCCACCTACGAGCAGTACGTC. Its translation is CASSPSPTYEQYV.

The V gene is TRBV5-1, the J gene TRBJ1-1; D uncertain. V was clipped by 1 base and J by 8 bases, with 12 bases between them. The CDR3 extends over 13 amino acids. Germline V gene data show CDR1 as SGHRS and CDR2 as YFSETQ. The CDR3 loop is CASSLLDVREAFF. CDR3 nucleotide sequence: TGCGCCAGCAGCTTGTTAGATGTCCGAGAAGCTTTCTTT.

CDR3 DNA sequence: TGTGCCAGCAGCCTACCTGTGGCCCCTCGAGGAACCGGGGAGCTGTTTTTT. The encoded protein is CASSLPVAPRGTGELFF. The V gene is TRBV13, the J gene TRBJ2-2, with no clear D. The ends were cut back, 5 bases at V and 5 bases at J, with 21 bases in the middle. This CDR3 has 17 amino acids. The germline gives CDR1 PRHDT, CDR2 FYEKMQ (reference sequence).

The chain joins TRBV7-8 to TRBJ1-2, with D possibly TRBD1 on 5 matching bases. Germline V gene lookup returns CDR1 SGHVS and CDR2 FQNEAQ. V dropped 3 bases and J dropped 6 bases, with 11 bases sitting between them. This CDR3 contains 13 residues. CDR3 sequence (DNA): TGTGCCAGCAGCTTCGGGGGTGGCGATGGCTACACCTTC. Its translation: CASSFGGGDGYTF.

V is TRBV2 and J is TRBJ1-3, with TRBD1 identical over 7 bases. J lost 1 base, V lost 7 bases, and 10 bases had no gene match. The length of the CDR3 is 16 residues. CDR1 and CDR2 (germline): SNHLY, FYNNEI. The CDR3 is CASTRQGSPSGNTIYF. CDR3 nucleotide sequence: TGTGCCAGCACTAGACAGGGCAGTCCATCTGGAAACACCATATATTTT.